The clone carrying this T cell receptor beta chain showed up just a few times. Germline V CDR1 and CDR2: MNHEY, SMNVEV (reference sequence). The CDR3 sequence is 15 residues long. With 2 bases removed from V and 0 bases from J, the gap between germline ends came to 5 bases. The entry originates in a study of T cells in Graves' hyperthyroidism and ophthalmopathy. Orbital computed tomography, thyroid ultrasound, serum thyroxine and TRAb, and clinical symptoms together informed the diagnoses. TCR beta CDR3 regions were amplified from RNA transcripts. RT-PCR in the first round (using the HTBI primer set) targeted the TCR CDR3. TCRdb called the multiplex PCR reads again in MiXCR, with one record for every CDR3 protein. The sample gives 500,000 to 650,000 distinct CDR3 sequences, around 50% of which show up once; about 40% is in the top ten.

Sequenced input: peripheral blood or thyroid tissue (not recorded which). This sequence joins TRBV27 and TRBJ2-6; D call uncertain. This clonotype originated in an adult woman with Graves' disease, either hyperthyroidism or ophthalmopathy (not recorded which). The CDR3 DNA reads as TGTGCCAGCAGTTTAGTCTACTCTGGGGCCAACGTCCTGACTTTC. It yields the protein CASSLVYSGANVLTF.